This T cell receptor (beta chain) was found in a study of monozygotic twins with inflammatory bowel disease. Of note for this clonotype: Antigen specificity is unknown.

No T cells were sorted before total RNA was taken from whole blood. Reanalyzing the 5' RACE reads, TCRdb keeps one entry per CDR3 protein, without DNA. The table counts approximately 300,000 distinct CDR3 sequences; 5.6% lies in the top ten. Whole-study results and caveats: In the analysis, different T cell subtypes could not be told apart.

Material for sequencing was blood. This clonotype was sampled from a human donor with ulcerative colitis or Crohn's disease, or a healthy co-twin of an affected twin (not recorded which).

This CDR3 reads CASSRYGQFTEAFF. The genes are TRBV6-1 and TRBJ1-1; lacking DNA, the TRBD1 call made by TCRdb goes unchecked. The CDR3 consists of 14 residues. Looked up from germline, CDR1 is MNHNS and CDR2 is SASEGT.